This TCR beta chain derives from a study of T-cell memory formation after mild COVID-19. CDR1 is SGHRS, CDR2 YFSETQ, per germline. V lost 0 bases and J lost 4, with 8 bases in between. The CDR3 is 13 amino acids. TCRdb processed the 5' RACE reads anew with MiXCR; each CDR3 protein has one entry. Here the sample spans 90,000 to 120,000 distinct CDR3 sequences, 13% to 15% being singletons. This clonotype was observed at least ten times. The sequence was collected from a man in his late teens or twenties who had mild COVID-19 (a few samples of this study predate the infection). Cell type and time point are not known. The sequencing sample was made of PBMCs or a T cell subset sorted from them (not recorded which). The chain is built from TRBV5-1 and TRBJ2-7; D is possibly TRBD2 (5 bases). This CDR3 reads CASSLGGDYEQYF. The CDR3 DNA reads TGCGCCAGCAGCTTGGGGGGAGATTACGAGCAGTACTTC.